These 17 T cell receptor beta chains were sequenced from one sample in a study of tumor and adjacent non-tumor tissue in lung cancer. The library came from three nested PCR rounds adapted from ARM-PCR protocols. Each CDR3 protein gets one entry after TCRdb re-called the multiplex PCR reads with MiXCR. The table lists some 68,000 distinct CDR3 sequences, roughly three quarters of them singletons. This sample's RNA came from whole unsorted tissue. More than 3 cm separated this lung sample from the edge of the tumor. What was sequenced was distant non-tumor lung tissue. The receptors come from a man in his sixties with non-small cell lung cancer.

About this clonotype: Sequence at one end of the junction differs from germline and may be a read error. The chain is built from TRBV28 and TRBJ2-7; D tentatively fits TRBD1 or TRBD2 (5 bases each). The germline gives CDR1 MDHEN, CDR2 SYDVKM. This CDR3 contains 15 residues. The DNA of the CDR3 is TGTTCCAGCAGTCCCGGGGCAGAGGAGGTCCCCGAGCAGTACTTC. Its translation is CSSSPGAEEVPEQYF.

This chain links TRBV20-1 with TRBJ2-1; 12 nucleotides align to TRBD2. This CDR3 is built from 15 residues. V shed 6 bases, J shed 15 bases, and the junction held 18 bases outside the gene matches. CDR1 is DFQATT and CDR2 is SNEGSKA in the germline V gene (reference sequence). This CDR3 is CSAQRMGLAGLGWFF. For the CDR3, the DNA is TGCAGTGCCCAGAGAATGGGACTAGCGGGCCTCGGGTGGTTCTTC.

This clonotype came up once. A junction end diverges from the germline sequence, so it may reflect a read error. V usage is TRBV5-5 and J usage is TRBJ2-3; D is perhaps TRBD2 (5 bases). The CDR3 loop spans 15 amino acids. Germline loops: CDR1 SGHKS, CDR2 YYEKEE (reference sequence). The CDR3, as DNA: TGTGTTAGCAGCCGGTGGGAAGAGCGGCCAGATACACAGTATTTT. Its protein product is CVSSRWEERPDTQYF.

As regards this clonotype: The conserved final phenylalanine or tryptophan is absent from the CDR3, which likely points to a read error. The chain is built from TRBV28 and TRBJ2-4; D gene uncertain. In germline, CDR1 is MDHEN, CDR2 SYDVKM. This CDR3 is 15 amino acids long. V shed 10 bases and J shed 0 bases, with 16 bases lying between them. CDR3 DNA: TGTGCCATCACTTTATACCCCCTAGCCAAAAACATTCAGTACCTC. Residues: CAITLYPLAKNIQYL.

Concerning this clonotype: A much larger clone lies one base from this, so it may be a read error. The V and J genes are TRBV7-9 and TRBJ2-3; D is ambiguous. The CDR3 extends over 15 amino acids. The V gene's germline CDR1 is SEHNR and CDR2 FQNEAQ (reference sequence). CDR3 amino acids: CVSSPTSQRTDTQYF. The CDR3 bases are TGTGTCAGCAGCCCAACCTCACAGAGGACAGATACGCAGTATTTT.

V usage is TRBV11-3 and J usage is TRBJ2-1; D possibly corresponds to TRBD2 (6 bases). The CDR3 has 14 amino acids. Germline V lookup: CDR1 SGHNT, CDR2 YENEEA. V lost 3 bases and J lost 11, with 17 bases in between. CDR3 in amino acids: CASSFGTGGNKQFF. The DNA of the CDR3 is TGTGCCAGCAGCTTTGGGACTGGTGGGAATAAGCAGTTCTTC.

Details on this clonotype: The junction does not match germline at one end; this may be a read error. The V gene is TRBV6-2 or TRBV6-3, the J gene TRBJ2-1, with TRBD2 as a possible D gene (5 bases). This CDR3 has 17 amino acids. The germline CDR1 and CDR2 sequences are MNHEY and SVGEGT. CDR3 nucleotides: TGTGCCAGTAGTTACAATATACGTGGGAGTTTCCCCCATGAGCAGTTCTTC. Translating it yields CASSYNIRGSFPHEQFF.

The rearrangement joins TRBV12-3 or TRBV12-4 to TRBJ2-7; D is perhaps TRBD1 (5 bases). V shed 5 bases and J shed 6 bases, with 17 bases lying between them. The CDR3 is 14 amino acids. The CDR3 reads CASSPRTWGLEQYF. CDR3 sequence (DNA): TGTGCCAGCAGTCCAAGGACATGGGGTCTCGAGCAGTACTTC.

A note on this clonotype: Its ends do not fully match the called genes, so a read error is possible. CDR3 residues: CASSRHRDGSVQPKHF. The CDR3, as DNA: TGTGCCAGCAGTCGACACAGGGATGGGTCCGTCCAGCCCAAGCATTTT. This chain joins TRBV6-1 and TRBJ1-5; tentatively, D is TRBD1 (6 bases). Germline CDR1 and CDR2: MNHNS and SASEGT. The CDR3 runs to 16 residues.

The J gene is TRBJ2-7, the V gene TRBV11-2, with TRBD2 matching 7 bases. Germline V CDR1 and CDR2: SGHAT, FQNNGV. J gave up 4 bases and V 1 base, and 7 bases lay outside the gene matches. This CDR3 contains 15 residues. The CDR3 region has the DNA TGTGCCAGCAGCTTAGGTGAGGGAGGGCGGTACGAGCAGTACTTC. Protein product: CASSLGEGGRYEQYF. Full variable domain (rest looked up from reference TRBV11-2 and TRBJ2-7): EAGVAQSPRYKIIEKRQSVAFWCNPISGHATLYWYQQILGQGPKLLIQFQNNGVVDDSQLPKDRFSAERLKGVDSTLKIQPAKLEDSAVYLCASSLGEGGRYEQYFGPGTRLTVT.

The rearrangement links TRBV6-5 to TRBJ2-1, with a weak D call TRBD2 (5 bases). Germline V gene data show CDR1 as MNHEY and CDR2 as SVGAGI. The V gene lost 5 bases and the J gene lost 2 bases, with 13 bases spanning the gap. This CDR3 contains 15 residues. CDR3 in DNA: TGTGCCAGCAGTCTTACGGGAAAGGCCTACAATGAGCAGTTCTTC. Translation: CASSLTGKAYNEQFF.

Regarding this clonotype: A junction end diverges from the germline sequence, so it may reflect a read error. This chain connects TRBV11-2 to TRBJ1-1, with D uncertain. Germline V CDR1 and CDR2: SGHAT, FQNNGV. The CDR3 spans 13 residues. As DNA, the CDR3 is TGTGCCAGCGCCAGTGAGCTGACCATTGAAGATTTCTTT. This translates into CASASELTIEDFF.

This rearrangement joins TRBV10-3 to TRBJ2-5; D gene unclear. This CDR3 has 13 residues. Looked up from germline, CDR1 is ENHRY and CDR2 is SYGVKD. V gave up 0 bases and J gave up 10 bases, with 12 bases separating them. CDR3 sequence reads: CAISESRVLSQYF. The CDR3, as DNA: TGTGCCATCAGTGAGTCGCGAGTGCTGAGCCAGTACTTC.

On this clonotype itself: The final CDR3 position lacks the conserved phenylalanine or tryptophan, pointing to a likely read error. No DNA is shown, since the ends of the CDR3 on it are uncertain; the CDR3 is the one TCRdb lists. The rearrangement uses TRBV4-1 and TRBJ2-1. Termini included, the CDR3 measures 12 amino acids. Germline V gene sequence: CDR1 MGHRA, CDR2 YSYEKL. This chain's CDR3 is CTSSQGYNEQFL.

With regard to this clonotype: At one boundary the junction diverges from the germline segment, which might be a read error. V is TRBV5-4 and J is TRBJ2-3; 7 nucleotides agree with TRBD2. Germline V gene lookup returns CDR1 SGHNT and CDR2 YYREEE (reference sequence). The length of the CDR3 is 16 residues. In DNA form, the CDR3 reads TGTGCCAGCAGCCCTATCGGGCGGGAGCCGAGAGATACGCGGTATTTT. Translation: CASSPIGREPRDTRYF.

This clonotype was picked up a small number of times. The germline gene is not matched at one end of the junction; a read error may be the cause. The genes are TRBV5-5 and TRBJ2-5, with 10 bases aligning to TRBD1. This CDR3 comprises 14 residues. Germline V gene data show CDR1 as SGHKS and CDR2 as YYEKEE (reference sequence). CDR3 sequence (DNA): TGTGCCAGCAGCCTTGGGACAGGGGAAGAGACACAGTACTTC. Protein: CASSLGTGEETQYF.

A remark on this clonotype: An end of the junction does not agree with germline; a read error may underlie this. The gene calls are TRBV6-5 and TRBJ2-2; a weak D match, TRBD2 (7 bases). Germline values: CDR1 MNHEY, CDR2 SVGAGI. The CDR3 runs to 14 residues. DNA for the CDR3: TGTGACAGCAGTTACGGGGGGCAGGACGGGGATCTGTTTTTT. It encodes CDSSYGGQDGDLFF.